This TCR beta chain was captured by sequencing in a study of cytomegalovirus exposure and HLA in healthy donors (dated by TCRdb to about 2017). Regarding the research as a whole: In an earlier analysis of roughly 500 of the donors, around 290 Gb of sequence data and just under 120 million unique TCR beta sequences from 180 million or so T cells were reported. An early release that covered about 600 HLA-typed donors contained approximately 300 gigabases of sequencing data and 80 million or so unique TCR sequences. Among the 398 genotyped donors, around 81% belonged to the genetic ancestry cluster associated with self-reported Caucasian donors. The aim of the study was to test whether cataloging public T cell receptors could identify signatures of past pathogen exposure. The T cell repertoires of about 700 subjects were profiled by immunosequencing and related to cytomegalovirus serostatus. Besides the first cohort of hundreds of subjects, a separate validation cohort made up of 120 different subjects was used. The study combined high-throughput TCR immunosequencing, statistical association of individual TCRs with disease status, and machine learning to predict cytomegalovirus infection status. To study patterns of TCR occurrence, a later analysis re-analyzed previously published TCR beta repertoires from 666 donors and added high-resolution HLA genotyping. In the later analysis, no new phenotypic data were used to find candidate immune exposures; instead, reliance was placed on TCR beta sequences and their occurrence across donors. To decide whether each TCR beta V gene segment behaved as functional or pseudogenic, an earlier analysis of 587 of the donors relied on high-throughput TCR beta sequencing. Donor age, sex, ethnicity and CMV serostatus were collected together with the repertoire data. Genome-wide SNP genotypes for about 55% of the roughly 670 donors were used in a later genetic analysis, which treated that subset as a discovery cohort. Every discovery cohort repertoire had been produced on one sequencing platform. Both class I and class II loci were covered by HLA typing, at four-digit resolution. The number of typed donors differed by locus: about 629-630 for A, B, C, DRB1 and DQB1; approximately 520 for DQA1; 606 for DPA1; and 400 to 480 for DPB1. Four to six DR-DQ haplotypes were handled as single units for association and clustering, since linkage in the cohort was strong. Among 398 genotyped donors of the cohort, an average of about 240,000 unique TCR beta nucleotide sequences were sequenced per donor, approximately 20% of them non-productive.

The cohort consisted of 600 to 750 healthy bone marrow donors. Cohort members were all nominally healthy when sampled, although unrecorded immune exposures were likely present. The donor tested CMV seronegative and was one of the 352 seronegative cohort members. A peripheral blood sample was collected from each donor, and TCR beta sequencing was performed on peripheral blood mononuclear cells. The Qiagen DNeasy Blood Extraction Kit was used to extract genomic DNA from the blood cell samples. The method behind the library was the immunoSEQ multiplex PCR assay. For the multiplex PCR, a mixture combining 60 forward primers for TCR Vbeta segments and 13 reverse primers for TCR Jbeta segments was used. The CDR3 region of rearranged TCR beta genes was amplified from genomic DNA with a multiplex PCR assay. On the Illumina HiSeq System, the amplified TCR beta libraries were sequenced as 87-base-pair reads. Under the source paper's analysis protocol: Across the 500 to 700 repertoires, a later analysis counted 75 million to 90 million unique TCR beta chains, approximately 12 million of which were shared by at least two donors. Raw reads were error-corrected and collapsed into unique sequences with a nearest-neighbor algorithm that merged closely related sequences to remove PCR and sequencing errors. V, D and J gene segments were assigned by aligning CDR3 sequences to IMGT reference sequences. For a sequence to be retained, a match of at least six nucleotides to both a V gene segment and a J gene segment was required. Rearrangements were called productive when the CDR3 lacked stop codons and stayed in frame with V and J; all others were non-productive. CDR3 was defined according to IMGT convention as the region running from the second conserved V-encoded cysteine to the conserved J-encoded phenylalanine. Sequences without an unambiguous match to a single V gene segment were excluded from the earlier analysis of several hundred of the donors. In an earlier analysis of almost 600 of the donors, a V segment was called functional when productive rearrangements were above 56.7%, and segregating when the standard deviation between donors exceeded 5%. A statistical classification framework was built to diagnose cytomegalovirus status from the catalog of TCR beta chain sequences. In a later analysis, TCR nucleotide sequences were compared against IMGT/GENE-DB human TR gene sequences so that V and J genes could be assigned. The TCRdist pipeline was used in a later analysis to assign CDR3 sequences and most-parsimonious VDJ recombination scenarios. In a later analysis, each TCR beta chain was defined by its CDR3 amino acid sequence together with its V-gene family, and reads lacking a unique V-gene family were excluded. As a way to deal with suspected cross-contamination and a sequencing artifact, a later analysis dropped approximately 590 nucleotide sequences that were highly shared and had low generation probability. For each public chain, a later analysis derived a clonal expansion index from normalized ranks of inferred template counts within each repertoire. In a later analysis, generation probabilities were computed using a VDJ recombination model fitted to out-of-frame rearrangements, and the results were checked against IGoR. A later analysis scored TCR-TCR, TCR-HLA and TCR-CMV co-occurrence with hypergeometric tests, applying a repertoire-size bias correction to TCR pairs. In a later analysis, false discovery rates were estimated by permuting HLA or CMV assignments 20 times. In a later analysis, co-occurring TCRs were grouped using DBSCAN, with TCRdist sequence similarity added in when clustering inside HLA-allele-positive subsets. Co-occurrence clustering excluded repertoires with fewer than 30,000 or more than 120,000 public chains, plus five with anomalous nucleotide sharing. In TCRdb, the immuneACCESS table is reduced to in-frame sequences with V and J assigned. These tables do not hold every clone; where another copy was compared, an unresolved V gene accounts for under half, and the others remain unexplained. Clone size and the V and J calls come from that table; the DNA yielded D and trimming. For this sample there are approximately 190,000 clones; about 90% appear just once. The leading ten clones occupy roughly 1.3% of the sample.

General study outcomes and caveats: A later genetic analysis associated a missense DCLRE1C variant with V-gene and J-gene trimming of TCR beta chains, and an independent cohort replicated the association. Some 15 rarely observed V segments, including chromosome 9 orphons, were excluded from the earlier analysis of several hundred of the donors because counts were too low. In a later analysis, several top co-occurrence clusters were reported to appear linked to parvovirus B19, influenza, CMV and Epstein-Barr virus. A later analysis found that HLA-associated TCR beta chains were more clonally expanded and had lower generation probabilities than equally common non-associated chains. In the study, 164 TCR beta chains were listed as associated with cytomegalovirus. A group of highly shared sequence variants was considered likely to be a technical artifact of the sequencing pipeline. Linkage disequilibrium might explain the correlated functional status among segregating V segments, but an unknown experimental factor could not be ruled out. It was suggested by the authors that the approach could potentially be generalized to other disease states and immunological phenotypes. Strong co-occurrence of HLA alleles, especially DR and DQ, made assigning TCR associations to individual alleles difficult. A further reported finding was that TCR beta sequences accurately predicted the HLA-A and HLA-B alleles for most subjects in the first cohort. A few of the identified cytomegalovirus-associated TCR beta chains were confirmed in vitro to be specific for cytomegalovirus antigens. The only immune exposure information available for the cohort was CMV serostatus. Cytomegalovirus status was reported to be diagnosed by the classifier with high specificity and sensitivity in both the original and validation cohorts. Most CMV-associated TCR beta chains appeared to be HLA-restricted in a later analysis, and the HLA associations seemed to be driven largely by CMV exposure. In a later analysis, TCR association rates were found to vary across HLA loci, with the most associated TCRs seen for DRB1 alleles and the fewest for HLA-C alleles. Broadly in line with IMGT annotations, most TCR beta V segments showed up in productive rearrangements about 87% or about 30% of the time in an earlier analysis of some 590 of the donors. While some public TCRs were present in many individuals, most TCR sequences turned up only very rarely across donors. A later genetic analysis reported fewer N-insertions in productive TCRs among donors in an Asian-associated ancestry cluster than the approximately 670-donor mean. Because HLA typing was missing for some donors at each locus, association tests included only the typed subset. The cohort was sequenced for TCR beta chains only, and without alpha or paired-chain data the features that could be detected were limited. Some IMGT-functional V segments, including TRBV6-2 and TRBV6-3, could not be told apart with the 87-base-pair reads, so those segments were excluded. Specific HLA alleles were associated with more than 15,000 TCR beta sequences at a false discovery rate of 0.05 in a later analysis. Presence/absence analyses assumed roughly uniform sequencing depth across donors, an assumption that may not hold.

Trimming accounts for 4 bases at V and 1 base at J, while the number of junction bases matched to no gene is 7. The germline V gene specifies SGDLS as CDR1 and YYNGEE as CDR2. The CDR3 numbers 16 residues from cysteine through phenylalanine. Only the CDR3 region is kept as DNA, spanning 48 bases read in frame from base 1. Remarks on this clone: Its antigen is unknown. No much larger clone is present one base from it, and per-base qualities are unavailable.

The sequenced sample was PBMCs. This clonotype was sampled from a man aged 25-40 years in good health and CMV-seronegative. The chain is assembled from TRBV9 and TRBJ2-3, and 9 junctional nucleotides match TRBD1. The CDR3: CASSFRQGVGTDTQYF. The DNA sequence is given as TGTGCCAGCAGCTTCCGACAGGGGGTCGGCACAGATACGCAGTATTTT.